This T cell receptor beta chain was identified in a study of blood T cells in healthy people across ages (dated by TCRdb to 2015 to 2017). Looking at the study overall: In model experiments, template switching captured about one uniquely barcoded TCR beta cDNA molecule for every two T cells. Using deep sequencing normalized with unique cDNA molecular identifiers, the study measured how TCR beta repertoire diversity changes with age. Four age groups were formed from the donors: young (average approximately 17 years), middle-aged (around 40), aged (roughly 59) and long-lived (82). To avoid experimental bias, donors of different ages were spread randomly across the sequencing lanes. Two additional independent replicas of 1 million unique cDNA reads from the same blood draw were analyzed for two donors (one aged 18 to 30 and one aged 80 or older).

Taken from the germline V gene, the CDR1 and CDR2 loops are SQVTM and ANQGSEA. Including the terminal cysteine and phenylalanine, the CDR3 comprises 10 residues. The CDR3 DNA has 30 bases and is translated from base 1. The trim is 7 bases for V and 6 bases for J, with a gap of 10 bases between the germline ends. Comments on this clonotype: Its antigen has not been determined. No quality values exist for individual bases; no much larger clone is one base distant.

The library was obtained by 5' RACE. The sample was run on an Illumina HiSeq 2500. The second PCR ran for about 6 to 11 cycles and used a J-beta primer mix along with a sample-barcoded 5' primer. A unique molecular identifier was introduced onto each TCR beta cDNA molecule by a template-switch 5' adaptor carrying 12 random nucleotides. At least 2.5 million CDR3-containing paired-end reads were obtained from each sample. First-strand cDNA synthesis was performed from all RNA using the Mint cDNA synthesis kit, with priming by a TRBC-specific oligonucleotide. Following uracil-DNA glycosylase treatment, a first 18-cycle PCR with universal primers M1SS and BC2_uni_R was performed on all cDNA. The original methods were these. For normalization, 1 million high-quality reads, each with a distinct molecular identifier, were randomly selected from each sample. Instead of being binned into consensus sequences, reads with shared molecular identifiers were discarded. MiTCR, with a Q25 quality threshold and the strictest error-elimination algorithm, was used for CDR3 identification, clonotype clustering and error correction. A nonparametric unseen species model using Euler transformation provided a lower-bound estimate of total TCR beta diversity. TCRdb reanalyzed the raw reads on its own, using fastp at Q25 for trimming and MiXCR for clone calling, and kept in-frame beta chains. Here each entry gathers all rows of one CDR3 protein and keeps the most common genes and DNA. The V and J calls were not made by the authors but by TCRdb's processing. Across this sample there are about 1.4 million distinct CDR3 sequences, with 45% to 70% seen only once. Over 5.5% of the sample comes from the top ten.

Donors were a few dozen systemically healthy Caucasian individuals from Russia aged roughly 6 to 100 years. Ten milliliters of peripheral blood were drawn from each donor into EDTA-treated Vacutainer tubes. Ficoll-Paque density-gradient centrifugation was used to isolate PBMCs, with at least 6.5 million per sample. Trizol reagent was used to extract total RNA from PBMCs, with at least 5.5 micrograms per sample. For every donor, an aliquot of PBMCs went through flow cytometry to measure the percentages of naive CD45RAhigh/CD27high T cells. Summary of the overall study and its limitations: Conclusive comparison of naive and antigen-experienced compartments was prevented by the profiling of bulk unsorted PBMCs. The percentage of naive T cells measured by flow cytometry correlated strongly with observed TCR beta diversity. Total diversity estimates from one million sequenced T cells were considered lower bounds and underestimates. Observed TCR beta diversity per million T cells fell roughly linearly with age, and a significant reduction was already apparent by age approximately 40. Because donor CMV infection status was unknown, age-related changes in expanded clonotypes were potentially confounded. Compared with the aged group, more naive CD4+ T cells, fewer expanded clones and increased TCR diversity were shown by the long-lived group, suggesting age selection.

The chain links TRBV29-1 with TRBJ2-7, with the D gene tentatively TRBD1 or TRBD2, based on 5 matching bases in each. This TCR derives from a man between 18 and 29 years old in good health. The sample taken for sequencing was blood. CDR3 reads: CSGTGGEQYF. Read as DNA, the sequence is TGCAGCGGCACAGGAGGCGAGCAGTACTTC.